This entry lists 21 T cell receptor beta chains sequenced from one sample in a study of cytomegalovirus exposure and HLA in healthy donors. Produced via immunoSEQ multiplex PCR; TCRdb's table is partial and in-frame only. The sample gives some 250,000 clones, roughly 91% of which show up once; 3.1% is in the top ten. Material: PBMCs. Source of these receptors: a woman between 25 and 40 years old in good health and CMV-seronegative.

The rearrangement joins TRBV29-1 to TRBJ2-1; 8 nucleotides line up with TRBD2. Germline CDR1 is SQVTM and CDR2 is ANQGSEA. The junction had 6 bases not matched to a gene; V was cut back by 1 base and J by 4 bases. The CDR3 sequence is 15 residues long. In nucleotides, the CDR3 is TGCAGCGTTGAAGGGGGACTAGGGAAATACAATGAGCAGTTCTTC. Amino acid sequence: CSVEGGLGKYNEQFF.

In nucleotides, the CDR3 is TGTGCCAGCAGCGTCCGGACTAGTCTTTCCACAGATACGCAGTATTTT. Translated, it gives CASSVRTSLSTDTQYF. The chain couples TRBV9 to TRBJ2-3, with 7 bases identical to TRBD2. Trimming removed 2 bases from V and 2 bases from J; junction bases left unmatched: 8. The CDR3 consists of 16 residues. Germline V gene sequence: CDR1 SGDLS, CDR2 YYNGEE.

Here the CDR3 reads CASSLGGGSQYF. The CDR3 bases are TGTGCCAGCAGCTTAGGAGGGGGGTCACAGTACTTC. The chain employs TRBV11-3 and TRBJ2-5; D could derive from TRBD1 or TRBD2 (6 bases each). V gave up 1 base and J gave up 11 bases, with 11 bases separating them. This CDR3 is 12 amino acids long. Germline V gene sequence: CDR1 SGHNT, CDR2 YENEEA.

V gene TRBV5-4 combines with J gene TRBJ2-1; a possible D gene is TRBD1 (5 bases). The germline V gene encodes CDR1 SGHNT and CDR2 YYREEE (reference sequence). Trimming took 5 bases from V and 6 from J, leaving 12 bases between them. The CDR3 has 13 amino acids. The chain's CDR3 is CASRLDSLNEQFF. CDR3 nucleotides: TGTGCCAGCAGATTAGACAGTCTCAATGAGCAGTTCTTC. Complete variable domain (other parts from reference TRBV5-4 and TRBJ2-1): ETGVTQSPTHLIKTRGQQVTLRCSSQSGHNTVSWYQQALGQGPQFIFQYYREEENGRGNFPPRFSGLQFPNYSSELNVNALELDDSALYLCASRLDSLNEQFFGPGTRLTVL.

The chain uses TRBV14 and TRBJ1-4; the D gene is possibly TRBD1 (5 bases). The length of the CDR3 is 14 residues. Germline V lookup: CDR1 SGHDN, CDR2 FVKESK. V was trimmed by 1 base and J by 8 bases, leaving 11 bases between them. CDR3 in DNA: TGTGCCAGCAGCCAAGTAACAGGTCGCGAAAAACTGTTTTTT. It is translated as CASSQVTGREKLFF.

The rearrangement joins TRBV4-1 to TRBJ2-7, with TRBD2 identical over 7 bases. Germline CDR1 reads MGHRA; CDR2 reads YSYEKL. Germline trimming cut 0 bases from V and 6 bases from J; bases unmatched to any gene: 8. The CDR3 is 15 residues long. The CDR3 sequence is CASSQEGLPATEQYF. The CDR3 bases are TGCGCCAGCAGCCAAGAGGGACTACCTGCAACCGAGCAGTACTTC.

The CDR3 spells CALDKMNTEAFF. CDR3 in DNA: TGTGCCTTGGACAAAATGAACACTGAAGCTTTCTTT. The V and J genes are TRBV30 and TRBJ1-1; TRBD1 is a possible D gene (5 bases). Per germline, CDR1 GTSNPN and CDR2 SVGIG (reference sequence). With 7 bases removed from V and 0 bases from J, the gap between germline ends came to 9 bases. The CDR3 is 12 residues long.

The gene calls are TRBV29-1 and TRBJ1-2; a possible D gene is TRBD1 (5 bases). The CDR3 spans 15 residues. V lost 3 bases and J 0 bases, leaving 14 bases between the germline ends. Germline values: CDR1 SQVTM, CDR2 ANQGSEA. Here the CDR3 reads CSVEGLGPSNYGYTF. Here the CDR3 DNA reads TGCAGCGTTGAGGGATTGGGGCCCTCTAACTATGGCTACACCTTC.

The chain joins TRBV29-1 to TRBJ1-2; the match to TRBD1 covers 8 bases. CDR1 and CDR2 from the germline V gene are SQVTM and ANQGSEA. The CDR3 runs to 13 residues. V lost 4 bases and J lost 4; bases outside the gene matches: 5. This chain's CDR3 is CSVAGGGSYGYTF. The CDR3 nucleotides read TGCAGCGTTGCAGGGGGCGGTAGCTATGGCTACACCTTC.

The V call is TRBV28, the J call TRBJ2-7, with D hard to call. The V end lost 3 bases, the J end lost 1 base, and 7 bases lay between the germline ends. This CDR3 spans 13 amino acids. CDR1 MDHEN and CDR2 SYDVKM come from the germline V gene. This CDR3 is CASSFVGSYEQYF. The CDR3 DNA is TGTGCCAGCAGTTTTGTGGGATCCTACGAGCAGTACTTC. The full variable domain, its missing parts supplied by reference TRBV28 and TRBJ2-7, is DVKVTQSSRYLVKRTGEKVFLECVQDMDHENMFWYRQDPGLGLRLIYFSYDVKMKEKGDIPEGYSVSREKKERFSLILESASTNQTSMYLCASSFVGSYEQYFGPGTRLTVT.

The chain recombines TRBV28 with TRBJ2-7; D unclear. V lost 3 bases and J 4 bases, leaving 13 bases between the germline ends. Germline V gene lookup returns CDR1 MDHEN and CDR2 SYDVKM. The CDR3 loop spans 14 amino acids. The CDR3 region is CASSFRAPSYEQYF. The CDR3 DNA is TGTGCCAGCAGTTTTAGGGCTCCCTCTTACGAGCAGTACTTC.

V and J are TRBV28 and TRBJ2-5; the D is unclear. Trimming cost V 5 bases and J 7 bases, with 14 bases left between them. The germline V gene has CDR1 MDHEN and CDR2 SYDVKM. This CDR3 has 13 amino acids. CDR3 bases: TGTGCCAGCAGTCTCCGGGTTTTGGTGACCCAGTACTTC. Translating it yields CASSLRVLVTQYF.

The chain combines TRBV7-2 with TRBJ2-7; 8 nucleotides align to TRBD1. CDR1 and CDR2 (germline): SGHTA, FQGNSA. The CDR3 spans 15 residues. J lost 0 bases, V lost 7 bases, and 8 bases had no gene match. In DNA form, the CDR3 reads TGTGCCAGCATTCGAATAGGACAGGGCTCCTACGAGCAGTACTTC. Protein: CASIRIGQGSYEQYF.

The CDR3 protein is CASVRDREGETNEQFF. The DNA of the CDR3 is TGCGCCAGTGTCCGGGACAGGGAAGGGGAAACCAATGAGCAGTTCTTC. The chain carries TRBV10-2 and TRBJ2-1; TRBD1 aligns across 9 bases. Germline V gene sequence: CDR1 WSHSY, CDR2 SAAADI. The CDR3 has 16 residues. V gave up 9 bases and J gave up 6 bases; unmatched junction bases: 15.

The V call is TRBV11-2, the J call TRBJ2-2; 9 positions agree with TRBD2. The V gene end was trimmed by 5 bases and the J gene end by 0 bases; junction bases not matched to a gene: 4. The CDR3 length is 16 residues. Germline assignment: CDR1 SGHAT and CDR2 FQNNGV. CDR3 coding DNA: TGTGCCAGCAGCCGATTAGCGGGAGCGAACACCGGGGAGCTGTTTTTT. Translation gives CASSRLAGANTGELFF.

The CDR3 sequence: CASSEKPSGINQETQYF. The CDR3 DNA reads TGCGCCAGCAGCGAGAAGCCGTCGGGGATAAACCAAGAGACCCAGTACTTC. The chain employs TRBV5-1 and TRBJ2-5; D might be TRBD2 (5 bases). The germline V and J ends were trimmed by 4 bases and 0 bases, with 19 bases remaining between them. The CDR3 consists of 17 residues. Germline CDR1 SGHRS, CDR2 YFSETQ.

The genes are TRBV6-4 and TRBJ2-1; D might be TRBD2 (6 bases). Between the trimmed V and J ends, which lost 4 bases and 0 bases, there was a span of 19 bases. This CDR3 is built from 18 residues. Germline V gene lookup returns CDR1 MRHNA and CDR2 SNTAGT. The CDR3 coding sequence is TGTGCCAGCAGTGTCTATGCTAGCGATACGAGCTCCTACAATGAGCAGTTCTTC. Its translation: CASSVYASDTSSYNEQFF.

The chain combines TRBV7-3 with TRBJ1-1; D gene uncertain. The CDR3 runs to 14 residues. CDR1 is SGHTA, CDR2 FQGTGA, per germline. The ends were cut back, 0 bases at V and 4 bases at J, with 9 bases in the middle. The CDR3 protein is CASSLTAATTEAFF. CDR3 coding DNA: TGTGCCAGCAGCTTAACGGCGGCCACCACTGAAGCTTTCTTT.

This chain's CDR3 is CASSLGGSEQFF. CDR3 coding DNA: TGCGCCAGCAGCTTGGGGGGGTCTGAGCAGTTCTTC. The chain uses TRBV5-1 and TRBJ2-1; possibly TRBD1 or TRBD2 for D (5 bases each). The CDR3 length is 12 residues. V shed 0 bases and J shed 9 bases, with 7 bases lying between them. CDR1 and CDR2 (germline): SGHRS, YFSETQ.

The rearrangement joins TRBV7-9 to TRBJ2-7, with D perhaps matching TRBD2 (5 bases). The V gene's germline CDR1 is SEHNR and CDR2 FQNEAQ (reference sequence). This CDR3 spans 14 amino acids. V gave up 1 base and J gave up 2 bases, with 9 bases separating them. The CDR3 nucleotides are TGTGCCAGCAGCTTAGGTCTAGCCCCCTACGAGCAGTACTTC. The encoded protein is CASSLGLAPYEQYF.

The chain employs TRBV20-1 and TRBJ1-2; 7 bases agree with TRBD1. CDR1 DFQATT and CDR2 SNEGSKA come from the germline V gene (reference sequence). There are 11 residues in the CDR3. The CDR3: CSQQGNYGYTF. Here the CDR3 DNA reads TGCAGCCAACAGGGGAACTATGGCTACACCTTC.